This paragraph covers one T cell receptor (beta chain) sequence. The clone's antigen remains unknown. No base quality information exists; no much larger clone differs at one position. The trim is 6 bases for V and 2 bases for J, with a gap of 19 bases between the germline ends. Taken from cysteine to phenylalanine, the CDR3 has 16 residues. The CDR3 DNA has 48 bases and is translated from base 1. The germline V gene encodes CDR1 SGHRS and CDR2 YFSETQ. This sample is drawn from a study of shared clonotypes between healthy human individuals (dated by TCRdb to about 2020). General notes on the study: A couple of women and three men aged 18 to 49 years were included in the cohort. For each donor, three plates each were used for CD4 naive and CD4 memory, two plates were used for CD8 naive, and one plate was used for CD8 memory. To increase sequencing depth and limit assay-specific biases, TCR repertoire library preparation and sequencing were carried out by different laboratories using diverse techniques. To estimate repertoire size and how much clonotypes are shared between individuals, the study performed deep sequencing of blood TCR repertoires from five healthy adults. Per donor, leukapheresis produced somewhere between about 0.8 and 9.5 billion PBMCs. Findings and caveats that apply to the study as a whole: When several donors were compared, the shared fraction of clonotypes was roughly 5% for naive CD4, approximately 3.5% for naive CD8, 2.3% for memory CD4, and 0.35% to 0.4% for memory CD8. Rarefaction of sorted-subset datasets indicated incomplete sequencing despite the large sequencing depth. Clonotypes shared by all four sorted-subset donors showed higher generation probabilities than non-shared clonotypes. Sampling was restricted to blood, and TCR repertoires in tissue are likely to differ from TCR repertoires in blood. Based on pairwise subsampling, the degree of clonotype sharing among donors was expected to be affected by sequencing depth. Because the study included only a small number of donors, the genetic and exposure-history diversity represented was limited. Larger estimated clonotype richness was generally found for naive subsets than for memory subsets.

Using the deep immunoSEQ assay, TCR CDR3 regions were amplified from genomic DNA by multiplex PCR. For each cell subset, the extracted genomic DNA was distributed evenly across all wells of several immunoSEQ 96-well plates, and each plate served as one replicate. For sorted subsets, each replicate PCR was loaded with around 200 ng genomic DNA, equivalent to 25,000 to 30,000 T cell genomes. The purified libraries were quantified using a Qubit 3.0 fluorometer, sized with a Bioanalyzer 2100, and then quantified again using the KAPA Library Quantification kit. Each immunoSEQ 96-well plate was sequenced on its own single-read 150-cycle Illumina NextSeq 550 flow cell. The original methods were these. Because only junctional sequences without quality scores were contained in the immunoSEQ output, filtering matching that applied to full-length reads could not be performed. To assign V/J genes and CDR3, sequences were annotated against IMGT germline references using PyIR, a Python wrapper for IgBLAST v1.9. Reads were removed for weak V/J assignments (E-value above 1e-6), missing CDR3, stop codons, out-of-frame junctions, or ambiguous translated residues. V3J clonotypes were defined as sequences sharing an identical inferred V gene, J gene, and CDR3 amino acid sequence. To compute the percentage overlap between repertoires, the number of shared unique clonotypes was divided by the size of the smaller repertoire. Richness of each repertoire was evaluated using RTK rarefaction, the Chao1 estimator, and Recon v2.1 estimates of unobserved clonotypes. For all TCRbeta clonotypes obtained by the gDNA method from several donors, generation probabilities were computed with OLGA. Held by TCRdb, this immuneACCESS table contains in-frame sequences only and omits some clones. Under half of the omission traces to an unresolved V gene where checked; the cause of the rest is unknown. V and J calls and clone size are given by that table; D and trimming were obtained from the DNA. This sample lists about 1.1 million clones; approximately 80% were detected once. 0.4% to 0.55% of the sample lies in the top ten.

Healthy HIV-negative adults with no recently reported acute infections or vaccinations were included as donors. Every donor was a Caucasian adult residing in Nashville, Tennessee, USA. CD4+ T cells were enriched by magnetic negative selection; naive cells were then positively selected on CD45RA, and the negative fraction formed the memory subset. Blood was collected by leukapheresis, and PBMCs were isolated by Ficoll-Histopaque density gradient centrifugation and then cryopreserved in liquid nitrogen vapor phase. Analytical flow cytometry was used to check the purity and quantity of every magnetically sorted T cell population. Genomic DNA was isolated from every sorted fraction and measured by UV absorbance on a Nanodrop 2000c.

Sequenced sample: memory CD4+ T cells from PBMCs. The meaning of the sample's cell subset or site label: CD45RA-negative fraction. The clonotype was recovered from a man aged 18 to 29 in good health. Some clones in this sample may be carry-over from other donors' samples. Recombination linked TRBV5-1 to TRBJ2-3; TRBD1 is a weak D gene call, 5 bases matching. The sequenced DNA is TGCGCCAGCACCTTAAACCCGACAGTCCCCACAGATACGCAGTATTTT. It specifies CASTLNPTVPTDTQYF.